This TCR beta chain was sequenced in a study of identical twins. Points from the study as a whole: Insertions were reduced in abundant cord blood beta clonotypes but not in memory repertoires. Conclusions were based on cross-sectional statistical analysis, without following the same donors.

The V and J ends lost 1 base and 2 bases, in that order; junction bases with no gene match: 9. Per the germline V gene, CDR1 is SGHDN and CDR2 is FVKESK. The CDR3 covers 18 residues. Template switching added a universal primer site; cDNA carried unique molecular identifiers. Via MiXCR, TCRdb re-called the 5' RACE reads, giving one row per CDR3 protein. Among 300,000 to 400,000 distinct CDR3 sequences listed, 10% to 15% were seen once. For this clonotype: What it binds is not known.

These sequences were also reported in another study, on yellow fever vaccine responses in identical twins.

The chain combines TRBV14 with TRBJ2-7; 12 nucleotides align to TRBD2. The material sequenced was CD8+ T cells sorted from blood. The TCR originated in a woman younger than 30 in good health. CDR3 DNA: TGTGCCAGCAGCCAAGGGTTTGCTAGCGGGAGGGACGCCTACGAGCAGTACTTC. This translates into CASSQGFASGRDAYEQYF.